Listed here is a single TCR beta chain. What this receptor recognizes is not known. Base qualities were left out, and no much larger clone turns up one base away. Inclusion was restricted to participants for whom at least one PBMC sample before ART initiation and at least two post-ART samples were available. Treatment was received in the United States of America by all participants with HIV. Before DNA extraction, cryopreserved samples containing 1-10 million PBMC were thawed and washed. At the time of the earliest PBMC sample, participants with HIV were aged between roughly 23 and 60 years. Per participant, PBMC samples came from 1-4 timepoints prior to ART initiation and 2-8 timepoints following ART initiation, for a median of 7 samples. Serial HIV viral load, CD4+ T-cell count, ART history and demographic data were obtained for every participant. Using a Qiagen kit on a QIAcube, genomic DNA was extracted from unsorted PBMC, with samples processed in batches of 12.

V is clipped by 1 base and J by 3 bases, and the sequence between their germline boundaries is 10 bases long. CDR3 length: 15 amino acids, cysteine to phenylalanine. Only the CDR3 DNA stays, 45 bases, in frame from base 1. The germline V gene yields MGHRA for CDR1 and YSYEKL for CDR2. This record comes from a study of long-term antiretroviral therapy in people with HIV (dated by TCRdb to the early 2020s). For the wider study: The earliest samples were collected approximately a decade before the 2015 WHO recommendation for immediate ART, a period when ART was typically delayed until CD4 counts fell. A retrospective serial study tested whether changes in peripheral blood TRB repertoire composition and diversity were associated with ART initiation and durable HIV suppression. A total of roughly 200 cryopreserved PBMC samples came from approximately 30 adults with confirmed HIV infection and were collected serially over a mean of around 6 years (range 1-12). About 40% of the 30 participants with HIV were female. No cross-contamination during QIAcube processing was seen in test extractions of a monoclonal T-cell line run alongside roughly 35 polyclonal samples. The full study reports these points: Inferences about post-ART repertoire changes were limited because no data were available on ART adherence, viral resistance or therapy changes. ART initiation was associated with a significant increase in TRB diversity, but diversity stayed significantly below transplant donor controls even after long-term ART. Expanded TRB clones identified before ART initiation dominated the repertoire across all time points, though the dominance fluctuated and decreased in many PLHIV after ART. Limited PBMC availability meant only the TCR beta chain was sequenced, without alpha chain pairing. The samples span the years 2004 to 2017, and the ART regimens used may be less effective than current regimens. Narrower CDR3 length ranges were observed in HIV repertoires than in controls, and an antigen-experienced repertoire with only a slight naive shift after ART was suggested by the network structure. Because cell numbers in pre-ART samples were limited, unsorted PBMC were profiled instead of sorted CD4+ and CD8+ T cells.

Sequencing of the TRB variable region was done with the immunoSEQ hsTCRB v3.0 assay at survey level resolution. A depth of roughly 35,000-50,000 T-cell genomes per sample was targeted for TRB sequencing. An Illumina MiSeq with a v3 150-cycle kit was used to sequence the pooled TRB libraries. Concerning the study's data processing: Analysis of repertoires was carried out in R inside a reproducible Nextflow workflow spanning QC, data transformation and analysis. LymphoSeq2, an R package for AIRR-Seq data exploration, was used to implement custom analyses. Several samples that yielded fewer than 5000 total TRB sequences were excluded, so that approximately 170 HIV repertoires were analyzed. Among the roughly 200 retained HIV repertoires, 59 were collected before ART initiation and roughly 130 after ART initiation. Repertoires were downsampled to 5000 TRB nucleotide sequences, and summary statistics were averaged over 100 downsampling iterations. TRB sequences were retained for analysis only if CDR3 regions of at least seven amino acids were present. Two measures captured diversity: a Shannon entropy-derived clonality score and the Gini coefficient. In repertoire networks, the top 5000 CDR3 amino acid sequences were linked whenever an edit distance of one separated two sequences. Antigen specificity groups and MHC restriction were predicted for TRB CDR3 amino acid sequences with GLIPH2. Known CMV, EBV, HIV or tissue antigen associations were flagged by matching CDR3 amino acid sequences against VDJdb and McPAS-TCR. Pre-ART, post-ART and control groups were compared with Wilcoxon signed-rank tests and Holm-Bonferroni correction. In its TCRdb copy, this immuneACCESS table keeps in-frame sequences only and misses some clones. Where compared with another copy, unresolved V genes explain less than half of these, and the others have no known cause. V and J calls plus clone size are reproduced from that table; the DNA served to infer D and trimming. This sample lists 19,000 or so clones; around 81% were detected once. The top ten clonotypes cover 8.8% of the sample.

The specimen was unsorted PBMCs, collected 0.3 years before starting antiretroviral therapy. Here the chain combines TRBV4-1 and TRBJ1-5; no D gene can be assigned with confidence. The TCR comes from a man aged 50-59 years with HIV. The CDR3 sequence is CASSQGPGPNQPQHF. The DNA sequence is as follows: TGCGCCAGCAGCCAAGGTCCCGGTCCCAATCAGCCCCAGCATTTT.